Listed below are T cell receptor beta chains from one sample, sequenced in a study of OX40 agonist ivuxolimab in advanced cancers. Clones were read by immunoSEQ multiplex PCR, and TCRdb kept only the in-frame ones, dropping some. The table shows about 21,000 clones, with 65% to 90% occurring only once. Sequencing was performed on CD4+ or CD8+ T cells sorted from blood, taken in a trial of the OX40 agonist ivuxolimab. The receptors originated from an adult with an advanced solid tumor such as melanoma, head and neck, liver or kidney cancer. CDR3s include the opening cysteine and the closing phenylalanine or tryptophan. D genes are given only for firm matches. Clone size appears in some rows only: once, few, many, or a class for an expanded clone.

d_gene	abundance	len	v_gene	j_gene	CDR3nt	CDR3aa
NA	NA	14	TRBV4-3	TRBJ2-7	TGCGCCAGCAGCCAAGAGCAGGGACCCTACGAGCAGTACTTC	CASSQEQGPYEQYF
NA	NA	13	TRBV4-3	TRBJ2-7	TGCGCCAGCAGCCAACTTAAAAGGGGTGAGCAGTACTTC	CASSQLKRGEQYF
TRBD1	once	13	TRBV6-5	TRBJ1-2	TGTGCCAGCAGCAGACAGGGGGCGGGAGGCTACACCTTC	CASSRQGAGGYTF
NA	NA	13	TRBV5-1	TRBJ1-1	TGCGCCAGCAGCTTGGACCCAAACACTGAAGCTTTCTTT	CASSLDPNTEAFF
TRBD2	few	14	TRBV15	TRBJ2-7	TGTGCCACCAGCGGCCAGCTAGCGGGATACGAGCAGTACTTC	CATSGQLAGYEQYF
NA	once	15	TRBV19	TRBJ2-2	TGTGCCAGTCAGGCGGTGGGTATTCACACCGGGGAGCTGTTTTTT	CASQAVGIHTGELFF
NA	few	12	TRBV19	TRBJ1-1	TGTGCCAGTAAGGGAATGAACACTGAAGCTTTCTTT	CASKGMNTEAFF
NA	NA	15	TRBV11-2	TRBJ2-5	TGTGCCAGCAGCGACACAGGATGGGGCAGGAAGACCCAGTACTTC	CASSDTGWGRKTQYF
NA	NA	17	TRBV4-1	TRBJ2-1	TGCGCCAGCAGCCAAGATCCGGCAGCAGCGCCCGACAATGAGCAGTTCTTC	CASSQDPAAAPDNEQFF
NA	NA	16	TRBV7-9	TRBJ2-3	TGTGCCAGCAGTTTCCGAAGAGAGCGGAGCACAGATACGCAGTATTTT	CASSFRRERSTDTQYF
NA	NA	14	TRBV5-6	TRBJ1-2	TGTGCCAGCAGCTTAAGCGAGGGCCTGGGTGGCTACACCTTC	CASSLSEGLGGYTF
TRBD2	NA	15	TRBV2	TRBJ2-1	TGTGCCGGCCGAACCGGGACTAGCAGGTACAATGAGCAGTTCTTC	CAGRTGTSRYNEQFF
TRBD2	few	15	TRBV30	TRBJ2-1	TGTGCCTGGAGTGCAGGGACTAGCGCCTACAATGAGCAGTTCTTC	CAWSAGTSAYNEQFF
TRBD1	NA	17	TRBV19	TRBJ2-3	TGTGCCAGTAGTACAAAACTCGGACAGGGTGGCACAGATACGCAGTATTTT	CASSTKLGQGGTDTQYF
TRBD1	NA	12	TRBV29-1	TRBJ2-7	TGCAGCGTCAGCAGGGGGTCCTACGAGCAGTACTTC	CSVSRGSYEQYF
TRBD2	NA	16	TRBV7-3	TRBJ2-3	TGTGCCAGCAGCTCCTCTAGGGCGGGAGGCTCAGATACGCAGTATTTT	CASSSSRAGGSDTQYF
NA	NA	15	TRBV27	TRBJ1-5	TGTGCCAGCAGTTTAAACGGCCGACAGAATCAGCCCCAGCATTTT	CASSLNGRQNQPQHF
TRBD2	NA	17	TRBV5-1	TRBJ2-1	TGCGCCAGCAGCTTGGTTAGGTTGCGGGGGTCCTACAATGAGCAGTTCTTC	CASSLVRLRGSYNEQFF
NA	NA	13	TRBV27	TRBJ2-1	TGTGCCAGCAGTTTAGTTGGTGGGCAGTCGCGGTTCTTC	CASSLVGGQSRFF
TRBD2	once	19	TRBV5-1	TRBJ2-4	TGCGCCAGCAGCTCCTTTACTAGCGGGGGGACTTTAGCCAAAAACATTCAGTACTTC	CASSSFTSGGTLAKNIQYF
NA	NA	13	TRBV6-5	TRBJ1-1	TGTGCCAGCAGCCCCGGCTCCATCGCCGAAGCTTTCTTT	CASSPGSIAEAFF
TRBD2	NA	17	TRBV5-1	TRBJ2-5	TGCGCCAGCACCACCGGCGACAGAGCGGGGGTTCAAGAGACCCAGTACTTC	CASTTGDRAGVQETQYF
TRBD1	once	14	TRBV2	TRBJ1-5	TGTGCCAGCAGCCGCGGGACAGAGGATCGGCCCCAGCATTTT	CASSRGTEDRPQHF
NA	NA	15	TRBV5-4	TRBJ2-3	TGTGCCAGCAGTCCGATGGGATCATACACAGATACGCAGTATTTT	CASSPMGSYTDTQYF
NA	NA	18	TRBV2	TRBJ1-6	TGTGCCAGCAGTGAGGCGGAACCAGGGGCCTCATATAATTCACCCCTCCACTTT	CASSEAEPGASYNSPLHF
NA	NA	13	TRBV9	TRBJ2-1	TGTGCCTCAGCGGTGAACTCCTACAATGAGCAGTTCTTC	CASAVNSYNEQFF
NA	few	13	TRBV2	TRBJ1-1	TGTGCCAGCAGTGTGGGACAGAACACTGAAGCTTTCTTT	CASSVGQNTEAFF
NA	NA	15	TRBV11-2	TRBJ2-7	TGTGCCAGCAGCTTAGGGGTTTGGAGGGCGTACGAGCAGTACTTC	CASSLGVWRAYEQYF
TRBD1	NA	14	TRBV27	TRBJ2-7	TGTGCCAGCAGTTTATACGGGACAGCCTACGAGCAGTACTTC	CASSLYGTAYEQYF
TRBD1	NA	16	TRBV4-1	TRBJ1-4	TGCGCCAGCAGCACCACGGGACAGGGCGTTAATGAAAAACTGTTTTTT	CASSTTGQGVNEKLFF
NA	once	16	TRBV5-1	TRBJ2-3	TGCGCCAGCAGCAGGGACGGGACCGCTGAACGAGATACGCAGTATTTT	CASSRDGTAERDTQYF
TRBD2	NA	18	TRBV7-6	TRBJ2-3	TGTGCCAGCAGCCCTTTGGTGGGGCTAGCGGGAGTCACAGATACGCAGTATTTT	CASSPLVGLAGVTDTQYF
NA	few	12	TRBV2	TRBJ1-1	TGTGCCAGCATTGGCAGAGGGACTGAAGCTTTCTTT	CASIGRGTEAFF
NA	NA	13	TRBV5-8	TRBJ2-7	TGTGCCAGCACCTCATGGGGGACCTACGAGCAGTACTTC	CASTSWGTYEQYF
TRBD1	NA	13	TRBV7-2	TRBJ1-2	TGTGCCAGCAGCCGGGACAGGACCTATGGCTACACCTTC	CASSRDRTYGYTF
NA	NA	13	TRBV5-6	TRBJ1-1	TGTGCCAGCAGCTTAAACAAGAACACTGAAGCTTTCTTT	CASSLNKNTEAFF
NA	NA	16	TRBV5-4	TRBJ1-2	TGTGCCAGCAGCTTGGTCGGGGGGGTCAGGGTCTATGGCTACACCTTC	CASSLVGGVRVYGYTF
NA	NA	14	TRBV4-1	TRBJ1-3	TGCGCCAGCAGCCAAGGCTTGGGTGGAAACACCATATATTTT	CASSQGLGGNTIYF
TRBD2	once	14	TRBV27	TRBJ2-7	TGTGCCAGCAGTTACACTAGCGGGATCTCCGAGCAGTACTTC	CASSYTSGISEQYF
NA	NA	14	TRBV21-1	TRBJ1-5	TGTGCCAGCAGCCAGGGTAGCTGGGATCAGCCCCAGCATTTT	CASSQGSWDQPQHF
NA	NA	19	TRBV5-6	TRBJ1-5	TGTGCCAGCAGCTTGGGTCTGTGGGCCGCCAAAAGACGCAATCAGCCCCAGCATTTT	CASSLGLWAAKRRNQPQHF